This TCR beta chain was recorded in a study of T cells in localized non-small cell lung cancer. Only in-frame clones appear in the TCRdb table, and some are missing; sequencing was by immunoSEQ multiplex PCR. This table has under 35,000 clones, approximately 90% appearing once. The CDR3 totals 13 residues. The V gene lost 4 bases and the J gene lost 5 bases, with 12 bases spanning the gap. Germline values: CDR1 LNHDA, CDR2 SQIVND (reference sequence). Study-level findings and limits: Appearing in adjacent lung were a median approximately 57 of the top 100 tumor clones. As only one tumor region underwent sequencing, heterogeneity remains possible.

To note about this clone: The target antigen is unknown.

The chain combines TRBV19 with TRBJ2-7; the D call may be TRBD1 or TRBD2 (5 bases each). The receptor comes from a female donor over 55 with stage I lung adenocarcinoma. The sample in question was peripheral blood, obtained before any cancer treatment. This CDR3 is CASSTTRGNEQYF. The CDR3, as DNA: TGTGCCAGTAGTACTACTCGGGGCAACGAGCAGTACTTC. The full variable domain, in which reference TRBV19 and TRBJ2-7 provide the parts outside the CDR3, is DGGITQSPKYLFRKEGQNVTLSCEQNLNHDAMYWYRQDPGQGLRLIYYSQIVNDFQKGDIAEGYSVSREKKESFPLTVTSAQKNPTAFYLCASSTTRGNEQYFGPGTRLTVT.